The rows below give T cell receptor beta chains drawn from one sample of a study of T cells in Graves' hyperthyroidism and ophthalmopathy. MiXCR, run by TCRdb on the multiplex PCR reads, gives a single entry per CDR3 protein. The table lists about 530,000 distinct CDR3 sequences, about a sixth of them singletons. Material for sequencing was blood. These receptors were collected from a woman under 30 with Graves' ophthalmopathy. The CDR3 runs from the conserved cysteine through the conserved F or W. The D gene is left open where the match is weak. Clone size is stated in some rows and not others, as once, few, many or a class when expanded.

DNA: TGTGCCAGCAGCTATAACCGGGACAGGGCCACCTACGAGCAGTACTTC
CDR3: CASSYNRDRATYEQYF
D: TRBD1
size: many
J: TRBJ2-7
length: 16
V: TRBV7-8

DNA: TGTGCCAGCAGTTACTCCAAACAAGGCTATGGCTACACCTTC
CDR3: CASSYSKQGYGYTF
D: NA
size: many
J: TRBJ1-2
length: 14
V: TRBV6-5

DNA: TGCAGTGCTAGAGTAAGACAGGTGTACAATGAGCAGTTCTTC
CDR3: CSARVRQVYNEQFF
D: NA
size: NA
J: TRBJ2-1
length: 14
V: TRBV20-1

DNA: TGTGCCAGCAGCGTCCAGGGTACCCAAGAGACCCAGTACTTC
CDR3: CASSVQGTQETQYF
D: NA
size: NA
J: TRBJ2-5
length: 14
V: TRBV9

DNA: TGTGCCAGCGCGGGACAGGGAGTGAGCCAGCCCCAGCATTTT
CDR3: CASAGQGVSQPQHF
D: TRBD1
size: NA
J: TRBJ1-5
length: 14
V: TRBV27

DNA: TGTGCCAGCAGTTTGGAGGCGGGTCAGCCCCAGCATTTT
CDR3: CASSLEAGQPQHF
D: NA
size: many
J: TRBJ1-5
length: 13
V: TRBV7-9

DNA: TGCAGTGCTAGAGCATGGGGAGAACTAGACTCTGGAAACACCATATATTTT
CDR3: CSARAWGELDSGNTIYF
D: NA
size: few
J: TRBJ1-3
length: 17
V: TRBV20-1

DNA: TGCGCCAGCAGTTTAAGATACGGGGCGGATTATGGCTACACCTTC
CDR3: CASSLRYGADYGYTF
D: NA
size: NA
J: TRBJ1-2
length: 15
V: TRBV4-1

DNA: TGTGCCAGCAGTGACACTTATGGCTACACCTTC
CDR3: CASSDTYGYTF
D: NA
size: NA
J: TRBJ1-2
length: 11
V: TRBV25-1

DNA: TGTGCCAGCAAGGTTACAGCTGGGGACACTGAAGCTTTCTTT
CDR3: CASKVTAGDTEAFF
D: NA
size: NA
J: TRBJ1-1
length: 14
V: TRBV6-1

DNA: TGTGCCAGCAGCCAAGTACTTGGAATCGGCTACGAGCAGTACTTC
CDR3: CASSQVLGIGYEQYF
D: NA
size: many
J: TRBJ2-7
length: 15
V: TRBV3-1

DNA: TGTGCCAGCAGCCAAGATCCGGGTCAATTGAACACTGAAGCTTTCTTT
CDR3: CASSQDPGQLNTEAFF
D: NA
size: many
J: TRBJ1-1
length: 16
V: TRBV3-1

DNA: TGTGCCAGCAGCATACTAGCGGATAGCTCCTACAATGAGCAGTACTTC
CDR3: CASSILADSSYNEQYF
D: TRBD2
size: NA
J: TRBJ2-7
length: 16
V: TRBV6-9

DNA: TGTGCCAGCAGTTTCGAGGGGAACACTGAAGCTTTCTTT
CDR3: CASSFEGNTEAFF
D: NA
size: many
J: TRBJ1-1
length: 13
V: TRBV5-1

DNA: TGTGCCAGTAGTATTCTGCGCCCTGGGACAGGGCGGAACGCTGAAGCTTTCTTT
CDR3: CASSILRPGTGRNAEAFF
D: TRBD1
size: NA
J: TRBJ1-1
length: 18
V: TRBV19

DNA: TGTGCCAGCAGTTTCCGGGGTTTACCCCTCCACTTT
CDR3: CASSFRGLPLHF
D: NA
size: NA
J: TRBJ1-6
length: 12
V: TRBV12-3/TRBV12-4

DNA: TGTGCCAGCAGCGTACCTTGGAGGCAGTACTTC
CDR3: CASSVPWRQYF
D: NA
size: NA
J: TRBJ2-7
length: 11
V: TRBV28

DNA: TGTGCCAGCAGCCCCCAGACAGGCCGGGAAAAACTGTTTTTT
CDR3: CASSPQTGREKLFF
D: NA
size: NA
J: TRBJ1-4
length: 14
V: TRBV7-9

DNA: TGCAGCGAAAGGGGAGTACAAGAGACCCAGTACTTC
CDR3: CSERGVQETQYF
D: NA
size: NA
J: TRBJ2-5
length: 12
V: TRBV29-1

DNA: TGTGCCTGGAGACTAGCGGGAGGCTACGAGCAGTACTTC
CDR3: CAWRLAGGYEQYF
D: TRBD2
size: many
J: TRBJ2-7
length: 13
V: TRBV30

DNA: TGTGCCAGTAGTATAGGGGCCACAGGGGATGAGCAGTTCTTC
CDR3: CASSIGATGDEQFF
D: TRBD1
size: NA
J: TRBJ2-1
length: 14
V: TRBV19

DNA: TGTGCCAGCAGCCAACCGGGACAGATTAGCGGGAGTTATGAGCAGTTCTTC
CDR3: CASSQPGQISGSYEQFF
D: TRBD2
size: many
J: TRBJ2-1
length: 17
V: TRBV13

DNA: TGCGCCAGCAGGGAGCTTTGCCGGGACCGCGCCTACGAGCAGTACTTC
CDR3: CASRELCRDRAYEQYF
D: NA
size: few
J: TRBJ2-7
length: 16
V: TRBV10-1

DNA: TGTGCCAGCACCCGGACCGTTAATGAAAAACTGTTTTTT
CDR3: CASTRTVNEKLFF
D: NA
size: few
J: TRBJ1-4
length: 13
V: TRBV6-1

DNA: TGTGCCAGCAGCGTGAACGAGCGGAATGAGCAGTTCTTC
CDR3: CASSVNERNEQFF
D: NA
size: many
J: TRBJ2-1
length: 13
V: TRBV9

DNA: TGCAGTAAATGGGGCGGAGAGACCCAGTACTTC
CDR3: CSKWGGETQYF
D: NA
size: many
J: TRBJ2-5
length: 11
V: TRBV20-1

DNA: TGTGCCAGCAGTTACGGGCAGTGGGGGAACTATGGCTACACCTTC
CDR3: CASSYGQWGNYGYTF
D: NA
size: few
J: TRBJ1-2
length: 15
V: TRBV6-2/TRBV6-3

DNA: TGTGCCAGCTCCCCTACATCGGGAGTAGGCACCGGGGAGCTGTTTTTT
CDR3: CASSPTSGVGTGELFF
D: NA
size: NA
J: TRBJ2-2
length: 16
V: TRBV18

DNA: TGCGCCAGCAGCCAAGACGGGGACCTCTCCTACGAGCAGTACTTC
CDR3: CASSQDGDLSYEQYF
D: NA
size: NA
J: TRBJ2-7
length: 15
V: TRBV4-3

DNA: TGTGCCAGCAGCTTATCTCGGGCGGCGAACTATGGCTACACCTTC
CDR3: CASSLSRAANYGYTF
D: NA
size: many
J: TRBJ1-2
length: 15
V: TRBV11-2

DNA: TGTGCCTGGAGTGGGGAGGGAGGCCCCCTCACAGATACGCAGTATTTT
CDR3: CAWSGEGGPLTDTQYF
D: TRBD2
size: NA
J: TRBJ2-3
length: 16
V: TRBV30

DNA: TGTGCCAGCAGCCCAGCGGGTAGCAGGTACAATGAGCAGTTCTTC
CDR3: CASSPAGSRYNEQFF
D: NA
size: NA
J: TRBJ2-1
length: 15
V: TRBV9

DNA: TGTGCCAGCAGTAAAAGGGCCATCCTAAACACCGGGGAGCTGTTTTTT
CDR3: CASSKRAILNTGELFF
D: NA
size: many
J: TRBJ2-2
length: 16
V: TRBV6-1

DNA: TGTGCCTGGACCGGTAGCGGGGGGCTCTACGAGCAGTACTTC
CDR3: CAWTGSGGLYEQYF
D: TRBD2
size: NA
J: TRBJ2-7
length: 14
V: TRBV30

DNA: TGTGCCAGCAGCCCCCGGACAGCAACTAATGAAAAACTGTTTTTT
CDR3: CASSPRTATNEKLFF
D: NA
size: few
J: TRBJ1-4
length: 15
V: TRBV7-9

DNA: TGTGCCACTCTCTGGGGGGTGGGGGACTACGAGCAGTACTTC
CDR3: CATLWGVGDYEQYF
D: NA
size: NA
J: TRBJ2-7
length: 14
V: TRBV10-3

DNA: TGCGCCAGCAGCGCACCCGGGACCGTGTTTACCGGGGAGCTGTTTTTT
CDR3: CASSAPGTVFTGELFF
D: NA
size: few
J: TRBJ2-2
length: 16
V: TRBV4-1

DNA: TGTGCCAGTAGTATTTTTCCCCAGGGGACAGATACGCAGTATTTT
CDR3: CASSIFPQGTDTQYF
D: NA
size: NA
J: TRBJ2-3
length: 15
V: TRBV19

DNA: TGTGCCAGCAGTTTATGGGCGGGAATAGTATATGGCTACACCTTC
CDR3: CASSLWAGIVYGYTF
D: NA
size: few
J: TRBJ1-2
length: 15
V: TRBV28

DNA: TGTGCCAGCAGTAAAATCCGGGACAGGGGGCATCAGCCCCAGCATTTT
CDR3: CASSKIRDRGHQPQHF
D: TRBD1
size: many
J: TRBJ1-5
length: 16
V: TRBV27

DNA: TGTGCCAGCAGCCGGATTCGGGAGGGCTACACCTTC
CDR3: CASSRIREGYTF
D: NA
size: NA
J: TRBJ1-2
length: 12
V: TRBV6-4

DNA: TGTGCCAGCAGTTTCCGTGGGGTAACAGGGGATAACGAAAAACTGTTTTTT
CDR3: CASSFRGVTGDNEKLFF
D: TRBD1
size: many
J: TRBJ1-4
length: 17
V: TRBV28

DNA: TGCGCCAGCAGTGAGTCGTCCAGCGGAGCTTTCTTT
CDR3: CASSESSSGAFF
D: NA
size: NA
J: TRBJ1-1
length: 12
V: TRBV10-1

DNA: TGCGCCAGCAGCGTGGGACAGGGTCATCAGCCCCAGCATTTT
CDR3: CASSVGQGHQPQHF
D: TRBD1
size: many
J: TRBJ1-5
length: 14
V: TRBV5-1

DNA: TGTGCCAGCACCGAGGAGGTATTCACAGATACGCAGTATTTT
CDR3: CASTEEVFTDTQYF
D: NA
size: many
J: TRBJ2-3
length: 14
V: TRBV2

DNA: TGTGCCAGCTCCCTTGCGGTGCACAGGCCCAATGAGCAGTTCTTC
CDR3: CASSLAVHRPNEQFF
D: NA
size: many
J: TRBJ2-1
length: 15
V: TRBV2

DNA: TGTGCCAGCAGCCAATCAGGGAGTGAAAAACTGTTTTTT
CDR3: CASSQSGSEKLFF
D: NA
size: many
J: TRBJ1-4
length: 13
V: TRBV3-1

DNA: TGTGCCAGCAGCTTAACCGGGAGTGGATCCTACAATGAGCAGTTCTTC
CDR3: CASSLTGSGSYNEQFF
D: NA
size: many
J: TRBJ2-1
length: 16
V: TRBV11-2

DNA: TGTGCCAGCAGTTATGCGAGGGGACAAGAGACCCAGTACTTC
CDR3: CASSYARGQETQYF
D: NA
size: few
J: TRBJ2-5
length: 14
V: TRBV6-4

DNA: TGTGCCAGCACCGGGACAGGGTCGGATGGCTACACCTTC
CDR3: CASTGTGSDGYTF
D: TRBD1
size: many
J: TRBJ1-2
length: 13
V: TRBV3-1

DNA: TGTGCCAGCAGCCTCGGAGCAAACTCCTACAATGAGCAGTTCTTC
CDR3: CASSLGANSYNEQFF
D: NA
size: many
J: TRBJ2-1
length: 15
V: TRBV7-3

DNA: TGCAGTGCTAGAGATCGTAGCGATGATTCCTACGAGCAGTACTTC
CDR3: CSARDRSDDSYEQYF
D: NA
size: few
J: TRBJ2-7
length: 15
V: TRBV20-1

DNA: TGTGCCAGCAGTTGGGGGGTAGAGGGGATATACGAGCAGTACTTC
CDR3: CASSWGVEGIYEQYF
D: NA
size: many
J: TRBJ2-7
length: 15
V: TRBV6-1

DNA: TGTGCCAGCAGTGAAGCGACAGGCCCCTATGGCTACACCTTC
CDR3: CASSEATGPYGYTF
D: NA
size: many
J: TRBJ1-2
length: 14
V: TRBV6-1

DNA: TGTGCCAGCAGCTGGCCGAGTCGAGCGGGGGAGTACAATGAGCAGTTCTTC
CDR3: CASSWPSRAGEYNEQFF
D: TRBD2
size: many
J: TRBJ2-1
length: 17
V: TRBV7-9

DNA: TGCGCCAGCAGCGTACCAGGGGAAGGGGGAGCTTTCTTT
CDR3: CASSVPGEGGAFF
D: NA
size: many
J: TRBJ1-1
length: 13
V: TRBV5-1

DNA: TGCAGCGTATTTGACAGCTTGAACACTGAAGCTTTCTTT
CDR3: CSVFDSLNTEAFF
D: NA
size: many
J: TRBJ1-1
length: 13
V: TRBV29-1

DNA: TGTGCCAGCAGCCCCCTGGGGACGGGTCAGGGAGAGCAGTTCTTC
CDR3: CASSPLGTGQGEQFF
D: NA
size: many
J: TRBJ2-1
length: 15
V: TRBV7-3

DNA: TGCAGTGCTAGGGCTACATTAACAGAACCCCCGAACAATGAGCAGTTCTTC
CDR3: CSARATLTEPPNNEQFF
D: NA
size: many
J: TRBJ2-1
length: 17
V: TRBV20-1

DNA: TGTGCCACTACAAGGGGGAGTTTGGATACGCAGTATTTT
CDR3: CATTRGSLDTQYF
D: NA
size: few
J: TRBJ2-3
length: 13
V: TRBV19